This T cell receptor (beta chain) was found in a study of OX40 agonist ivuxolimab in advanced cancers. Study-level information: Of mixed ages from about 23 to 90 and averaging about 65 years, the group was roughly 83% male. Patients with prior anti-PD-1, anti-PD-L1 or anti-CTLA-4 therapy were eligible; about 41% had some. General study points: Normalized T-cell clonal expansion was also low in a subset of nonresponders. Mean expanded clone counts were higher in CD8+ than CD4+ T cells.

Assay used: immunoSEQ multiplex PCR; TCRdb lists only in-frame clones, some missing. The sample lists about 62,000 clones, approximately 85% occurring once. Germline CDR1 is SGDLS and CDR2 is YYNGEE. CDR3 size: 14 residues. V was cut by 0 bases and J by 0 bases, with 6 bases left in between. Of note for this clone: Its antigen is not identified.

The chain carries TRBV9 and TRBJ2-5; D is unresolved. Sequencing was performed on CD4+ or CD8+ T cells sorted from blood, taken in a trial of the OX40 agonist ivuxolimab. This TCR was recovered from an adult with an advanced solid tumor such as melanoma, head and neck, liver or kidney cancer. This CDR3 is CASSVDTYQETQYF. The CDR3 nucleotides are TGTGCCAGCAGCGTAGACACGTACCAAGAGACCCAGTACTTC.